This T cell receptor (beta chain) was observed in a study of blood T cells in healthy people across ages. General study findings and limits: Compared with aged donors, long-lived donors showed fewer expanded clones, suggesting selection.

A J-beta primer mix and a sample-barcoded 5' primer were used in a second PCR of roughly 7 to 12 cycles. MiXCR, applied by TCRdb to the 5' RACE reads, yields one record per CDR3 protein. The sample holds some 1,800,000 distinct CDR3 sequences, about two fifths seen once. This clonotype was counted a few times. Antigen specificity is unknown. Sequences were obtained from blood. The source is a human donor in good health.

The CDR3 nucleotides are TGCAGTGCTACACAGGACCTTCTGTACGAGCAGTACTTC. The encoded protein is CSATQDLLYEQYF. This chain connects TRBV20-1 to TRBJ2-7, with D possibly matching TRBD1 (5 bases). The CDR3 is 13 residues long. Germline lookup yields CDR1 DFQATT and CDR2 SNEGSKA (reference sequence). Trimming took 4 bases from V and 4 from J, leaving 14 bases between them.